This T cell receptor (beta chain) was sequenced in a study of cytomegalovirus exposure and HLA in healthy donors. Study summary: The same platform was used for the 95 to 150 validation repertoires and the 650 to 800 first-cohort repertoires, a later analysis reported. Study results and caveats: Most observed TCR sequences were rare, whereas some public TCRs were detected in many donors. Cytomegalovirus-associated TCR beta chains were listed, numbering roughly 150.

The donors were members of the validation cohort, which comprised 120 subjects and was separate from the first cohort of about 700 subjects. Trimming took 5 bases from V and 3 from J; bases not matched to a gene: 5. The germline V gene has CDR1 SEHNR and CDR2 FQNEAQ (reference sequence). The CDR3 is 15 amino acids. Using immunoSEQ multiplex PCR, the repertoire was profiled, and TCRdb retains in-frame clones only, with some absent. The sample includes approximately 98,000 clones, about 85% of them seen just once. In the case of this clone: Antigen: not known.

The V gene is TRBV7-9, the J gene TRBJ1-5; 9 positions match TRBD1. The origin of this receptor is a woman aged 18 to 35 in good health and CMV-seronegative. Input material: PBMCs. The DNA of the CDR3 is TGTGCCAGCAGCCAGGGACAGGGACTCAATCAGCCCCAGCATTTT. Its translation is CASSQGQGLNQPQHF.